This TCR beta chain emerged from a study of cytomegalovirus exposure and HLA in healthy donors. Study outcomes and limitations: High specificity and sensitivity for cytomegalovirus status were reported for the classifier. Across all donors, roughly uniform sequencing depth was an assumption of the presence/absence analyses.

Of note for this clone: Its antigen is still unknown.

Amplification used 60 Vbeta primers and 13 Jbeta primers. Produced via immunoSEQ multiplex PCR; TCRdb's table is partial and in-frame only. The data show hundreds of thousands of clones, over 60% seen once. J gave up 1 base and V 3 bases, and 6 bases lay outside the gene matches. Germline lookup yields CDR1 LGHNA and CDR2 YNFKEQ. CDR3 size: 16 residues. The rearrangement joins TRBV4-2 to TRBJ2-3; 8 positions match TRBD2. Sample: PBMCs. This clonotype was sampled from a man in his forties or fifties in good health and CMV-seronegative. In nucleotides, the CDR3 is TGTGCCAGCAGCCAGGAACTAGCGGCGGGCACAGATACGCAGTATTTT. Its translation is CASSQELAAGTDTQYF.